This is a list of T cell receptor beta chains from one sample in a study of radiation and T cells in renal cell carcinoma. Only in-frame clones appear in the TCRdb table, and some are missing; sequencing was by immunoSEQ multiplex PCR. Among some 100,000 clones listed, roughly 84% were seen once. The sequencing here drew on blood, taken from a patient whose treatment included radiotherapy and nephrectomy. Receptors were obtained from a man aged 55-75 years with renal cell carcinoma. Both conserved end residues are part of each CDR3. D genes are given only for firm matches. Expanded clones get a size class; other rows say once, few or many, or leave the size out.

>TRBJ2-1|-|once|TRBV15
CATSSAQGWGVNNEQFF
TGTGCCACCAGCAGTGCTCAGGGATGGGGTGTGAACAATGAGCAGTTCTTC
>TRBJ2-2|TRBD1|-|TRBV29-1
CSVSDRGWNTGELFF
TGCAGCGTCTCAGACAGGGGGTGGAACACCGGGGAGCTGTTTTTT
>TRBJ2-7|TRBD1|-|TRBV5-1
CASSLRPTGVGYEQYF
TGCGCCAGCAGCTTGAGGCCGACAGGGGTAGGATACGAGCAGTACTTC
>TRBJ2-4|TRBD2|once|TRBV27
CASRGVVWSSGESIQYF
TGTGCCAGCAGGGGAGTCGTGTGGTCTAGCGGGGAAAGCATTCAGTACTTC
>TRBJ2-3|-|-|TRBV6-6
CASSYDRSTDTQYF
TGTGCCAGCAGTTACGACAGGAGCACAGATACGCAGTATTTT
>TRBJ2-1|-|-|TRBV14
CASSRAGPNEQFF
TGTGCCAGCAGCCGAGCAGGTCCCAATGAGCAGTTCTTC
>TRBJ2-2|-|-|TRBV29-1
CSVEVRQGSTRELFF
TGCAGCGTTGAAGTCCGCCAGGGGAGCACCAGGGAGCTGTTTTTT
>TRBJ2-3|-|once|TRBV9
CASSAISDTQYF
TGTGCCAGCAGCGCCATATCAGATACGCAGTATTTT
>TRBJ2-5|TRBD2|-|TRBV11-1
CASSPSGSQETQYF
TGTGCCAGCAGCCCTAGCGGGAGCCAAGAGACCCAGTACTTC
>TRBJ2-7|-|-|TRBV15
CATSRDRASSYEQYF
TGTGCCACCAGCAGAGATAGGGCAAGCTCCTACGAGCAGTACTTC
>TRBJ2-2|-|-|TRBV4-3
CASSQGRTRTGELFF
TGCGCCAGCAGCCAAGGACGAACGCGCACCGGGGAGCTGTTTTTT
>TRBJ2-1|TRBD2|-|TRBV6-5
CASSLAGGPNEQFF
TGTGCCAGCAGTCTAGCGGGAGGACCCAATGAGCAGTTCTTC
>TRBJ1-2|-|-|TRBV28
CASKQQGIYGYTF
TGTGCCAGCAAACAACAGGGAATCTATGGCTACACCTTC
>TRBJ1-1|-|few|TRBV18
CASSPRVTEAFF
TGTGCCAGCTCACCGAGGGTGACTGAAGCTTTCTTT
>TRBJ1-1|TRBD1|-|TRBV19
CASSPGTGGEAFF
TGTGCCAGTAGTCCCGGGACAGGGGGCGAAGCTTTCTTT
>TRBJ2-2|TRBD2|-|TRBV19
CASGRLAGAAGTGELFF
TGTGCCAGTGGGCGACTAGCGGGAGCGGCGGGCACCGGGGAGCTGTTTTTT
>TRBJ2-7|-|-|TRBV19
CASSGSGYEQYF
TGTGCCAGTAGCGGTAGCGGCTACGAGCAGTACTTC
>TRBJ2-7|-|-|TRBV5-4
CASSLAAGVYEQYF
TGTGCCAGCAGCTTGGCGGCAGGGGTGTACGAGCAGTACTTC
>TRBJ1-1|TRBD1|once|TRBV5-1
CASSSRTGRDTEAFF
TGCGCCAGCAGCTCAAGGACAGGGAGGGACACTGAAGCTTTCTTT
>TRBJ2-1|-|-|TRBV7-9
CASSSGFGQFF
TGTGCCAGCAGCTCGGGGTTCGGGCAGTTCTTC
>TRBJ1-5|-|few|TRBV7-3
CASSLGAAQPQHF
TGTGCCAGCAGCCTAGGGGCGGCTCAGCCCCAGCATTTT
>TRBJ2-7|TRBD2|once|TRBV27
CASSSREVARYEQYF
TGTGCCAGCAGTTCCCGGGAGGTAGCGCGCTACGAGCAGTACTTC
>TRBJ2-7|TRBD2|-|TRBV19
CASSILAGAPYEQYF
TGTGCCAGTAGTATCCTAGCGGGCGCCCCCTACGAGCAGTACTTC
>TRBJ2-7|-|-|TRBV28
CASNDGTYEQYF
TGTGCCAGCAACGACGGTACCTACGAGCAGTACTTC
>TRBJ1-2|-|-|TRBV15
CGSSYGYTF
TGTGGCTCCTCCTATGGCTACACCTTC
>TRBJ2-2|-|-|TRBV7-2
CASSLGAGSNTGELFF
TGTGCCAGCAGCTTAGGGGCCGGGTCGAACACCGGGGAGCTGTTTTTT
>TRBJ1-2|TRBD1|-|TRBV9
CASSTTRHTGGYGYTF
TGTGCCAGCAGCACGACCAGACACACAGGGGGCTATGGCTACACCTTC
>TRBJ2-1|-|-|TRBV7-3
CASSLAVSNEQFF
TGTGCCAGCAGCCTCGCGGTGAGCAATGAGCAGTTCTTC
>TRBJ1-1|-|-|TRBV10-3
CATTGVMNTEAFF
TGTGCCACGACAGGAGTCATGAACACTGAAGCTTTCTTT
>TRBJ2-1|-|-|TRBV5-1
CASSLTGNPYNEQFF
TGCGCCAGCAGCTTGACCGGGAACCCCTACAATGAGCAGTTCTTC
>TRBJ1-5|-|-|TRBV4-1
CASSQGGRVDAQPQHF
TGCGCCAGCAGCCAAGGGGGCAGGGTGGATGCCCAGCCCCAGCATTTT
>TRBJ1-2|-|-|TRBV27
CASLPDRGSLTGYTF
TGTGCCAGCCTCCCTGACCGAGGGTCCTTAACCGGCTACACCTTC